This record looks at one T cell receptor beta chain sequence and its context. Original processing notes: Estimated nucleated cell counts came from reference gene primer amplification. Repertoires were generated with immunoSEQ multiplex PCR, while TCRdb's copy carries only in-frame clones and drops some. That table furnishes V, J and clone size, whereas the DNA furnished D and trimming. The sample consists of hundreds of thousands of clones, roughly 90% of them appearing once. These data come from a study of blood T cell repertoires in COVID-19. Study context: Specimens from acute and convalescent COVID-19 originated in the United States, Italy and Spain.

Participants were aged about 18 to 90 years, lived in roughly 23 US areas, and enrolled virtually. Cohort 3 donors were reported recovered after two negative PCRs, clearance, or symptom resolution. V lost 4 bases and J lost 1; bases outside the gene matches: 4. This CDR3 region has 16 residues. In germline, CDR1 is SGHNT, CDR2 YYREEE (reference sequence). The sequencing sample was made of PBMCs or T cells enriched from blood (not recorded which). This sequence joins TRBV5-4 and TRBJ2-6; the match to TRBD1 covers 8 bases. This receptor was obtained from a woman in her thirties or forties who had recovered from COVID-19. CDR3 coding DNA: TGTGCCAGCAGCGCGGGACAGGTTTCTGGGGCCAACGTCCTGACTTTC. Amino acid sequence: CASSAGQVSGANVLTF.